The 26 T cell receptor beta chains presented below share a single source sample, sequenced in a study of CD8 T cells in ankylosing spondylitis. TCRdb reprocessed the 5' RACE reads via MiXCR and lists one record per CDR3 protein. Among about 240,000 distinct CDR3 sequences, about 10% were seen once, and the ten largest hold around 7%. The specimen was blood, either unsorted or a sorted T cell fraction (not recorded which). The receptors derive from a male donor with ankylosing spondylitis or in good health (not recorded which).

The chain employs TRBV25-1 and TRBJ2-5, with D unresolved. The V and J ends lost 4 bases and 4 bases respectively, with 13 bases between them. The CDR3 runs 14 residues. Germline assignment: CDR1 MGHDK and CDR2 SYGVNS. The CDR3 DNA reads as TGTGCCAGCAGTGTTGGTCGGAGTGGAGAGACCCAGTACTTC. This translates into CASSVGRSGETQYF.

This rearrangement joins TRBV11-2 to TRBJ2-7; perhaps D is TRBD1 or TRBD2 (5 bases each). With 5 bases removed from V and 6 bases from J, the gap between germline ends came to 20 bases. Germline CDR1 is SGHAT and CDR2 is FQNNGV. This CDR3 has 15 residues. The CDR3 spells CASSVQDSIAGEQYF. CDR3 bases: TGTGCCAGCAGCGTACAGGACTCGATCGCGGGCGAGCAGTACTTC.

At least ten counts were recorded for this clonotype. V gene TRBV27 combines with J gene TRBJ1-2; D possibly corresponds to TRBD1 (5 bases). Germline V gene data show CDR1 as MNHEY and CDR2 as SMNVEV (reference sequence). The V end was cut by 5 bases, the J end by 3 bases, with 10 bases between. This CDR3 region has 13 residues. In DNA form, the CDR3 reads TGTGCCAGCAGTGCCGACAGTCACTATGGCTACACCTTC. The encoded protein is CASSADSHYGYTF.

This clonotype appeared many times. The CDR3 protein is CSPNRDEQYF. For the CDR3, the DNA is TGCAGTCCAAACAGGGACGAGCAGTACTTC. This chain uses TRBV20-1 with TRBJ2-7; a weak D match, TRBD1 (6 bases). The CDR3 has 10 amino acids. The V and J ends lost 8 bases and 5 bases respectively, with 10 bases between them. CDR1 is DFQATT, CDR2 SNEGSKA, per germline (reference sequence).

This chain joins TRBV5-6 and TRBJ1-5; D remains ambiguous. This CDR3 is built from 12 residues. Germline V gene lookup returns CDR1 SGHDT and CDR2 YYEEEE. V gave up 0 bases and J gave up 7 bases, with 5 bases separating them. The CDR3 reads CASSLGEQPQHF. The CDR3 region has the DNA TGTGCCAGCAGCTTGGGTGAACAGCCCCAGCATTTT.

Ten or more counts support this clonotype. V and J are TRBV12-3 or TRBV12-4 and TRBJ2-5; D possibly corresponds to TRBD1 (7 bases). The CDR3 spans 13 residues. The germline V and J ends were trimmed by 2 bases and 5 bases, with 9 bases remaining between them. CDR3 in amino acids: CASSLSGGETQYF. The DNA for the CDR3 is TGTGCCAGCAGTTTATCAGGGGGGGAGACCCAGTACTTC.

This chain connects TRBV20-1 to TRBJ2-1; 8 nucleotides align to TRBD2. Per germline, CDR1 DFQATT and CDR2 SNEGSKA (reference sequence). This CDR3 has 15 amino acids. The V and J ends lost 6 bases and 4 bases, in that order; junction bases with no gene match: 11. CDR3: CSATPGGARYNEQFF. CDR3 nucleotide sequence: TGCAGTGCAACACCCGGGGGGGCTCGATACAATGAGCAGTTCTTC.

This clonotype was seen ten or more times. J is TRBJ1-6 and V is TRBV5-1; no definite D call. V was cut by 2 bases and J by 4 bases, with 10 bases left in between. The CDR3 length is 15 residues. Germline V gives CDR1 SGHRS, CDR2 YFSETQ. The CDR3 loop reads CASSLGVGYNSPLHF. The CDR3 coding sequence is TGCGCCAGCAGCTTAGGCGTGGGGTATAATTCACCCCTCCACTTT.

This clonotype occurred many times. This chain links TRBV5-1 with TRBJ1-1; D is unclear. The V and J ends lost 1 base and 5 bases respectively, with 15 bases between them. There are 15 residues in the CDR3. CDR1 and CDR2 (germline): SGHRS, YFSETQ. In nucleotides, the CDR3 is TGCGCCAGCAGCTTGAAGCGAGAGGTCGGGACTGAAGCTTTCTTT. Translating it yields CASSLKREVGTEAFF.

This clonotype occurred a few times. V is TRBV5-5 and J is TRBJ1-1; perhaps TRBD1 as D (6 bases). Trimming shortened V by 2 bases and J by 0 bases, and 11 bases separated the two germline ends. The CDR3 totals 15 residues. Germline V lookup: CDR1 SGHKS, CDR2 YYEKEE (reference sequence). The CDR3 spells CASSFPGHLNTEAFF. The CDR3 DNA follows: TGTGCCAGCAGCTTCCCGGGACACCTGAACACTGAAGCTTTCTTT.

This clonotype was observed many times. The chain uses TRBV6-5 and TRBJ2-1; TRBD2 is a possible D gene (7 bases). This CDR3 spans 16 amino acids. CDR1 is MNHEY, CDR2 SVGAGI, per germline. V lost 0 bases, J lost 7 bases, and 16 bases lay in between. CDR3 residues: CASSYSGAGAVNEQFF. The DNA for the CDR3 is TGTGCCAGCAGTTACTCGGGGGCGGGAGCGGTTAATGAGCAGTTCTTC.

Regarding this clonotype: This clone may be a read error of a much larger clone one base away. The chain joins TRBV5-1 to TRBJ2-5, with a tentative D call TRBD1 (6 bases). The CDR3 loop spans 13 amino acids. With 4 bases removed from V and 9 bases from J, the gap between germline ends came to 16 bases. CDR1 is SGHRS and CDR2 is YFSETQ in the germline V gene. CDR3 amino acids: CASSIDRSDAQYF. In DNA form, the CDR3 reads TGCGCCAGCAGCATAGACAGGTCCGACGCCCAGTACTTC.

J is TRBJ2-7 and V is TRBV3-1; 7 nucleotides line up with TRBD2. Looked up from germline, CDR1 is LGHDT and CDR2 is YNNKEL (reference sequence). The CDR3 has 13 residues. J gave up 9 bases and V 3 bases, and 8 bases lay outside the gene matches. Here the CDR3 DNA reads TGTGCCAGCAGCCAGAGGACTAGTTTTGGGCAGTACTTC. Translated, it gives CASSQRTSFGQYF.

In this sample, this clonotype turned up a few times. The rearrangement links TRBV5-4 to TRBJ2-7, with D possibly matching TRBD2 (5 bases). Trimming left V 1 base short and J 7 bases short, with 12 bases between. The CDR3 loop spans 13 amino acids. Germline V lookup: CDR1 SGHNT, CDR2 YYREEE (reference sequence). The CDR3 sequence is CASSLLGTGEQYF. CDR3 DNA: TGTGCCAGCAGCTTGTTGGGCACGGGGGAGCAGTACTTC.

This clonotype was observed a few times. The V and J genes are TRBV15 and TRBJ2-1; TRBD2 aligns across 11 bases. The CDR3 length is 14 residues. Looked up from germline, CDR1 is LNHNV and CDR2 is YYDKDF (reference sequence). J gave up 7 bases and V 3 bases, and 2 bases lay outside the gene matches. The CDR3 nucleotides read TGTGCCACCAGCAGGGGGACTAGCGGTAATGAGCAGTTCTTC. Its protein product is CATSRGTSGNEQFF. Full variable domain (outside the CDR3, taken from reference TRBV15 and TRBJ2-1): DAMVIQNPRYQVTQFGKPVTLSCSQTLNHNVMYWYQQKSSQAPKLLFHYYDKDFNNEADTPDNFQSRRPNTSFCFLDIRSPGLGDTAMYLCATSRGTSGNEQFFGPGTRLTVL.

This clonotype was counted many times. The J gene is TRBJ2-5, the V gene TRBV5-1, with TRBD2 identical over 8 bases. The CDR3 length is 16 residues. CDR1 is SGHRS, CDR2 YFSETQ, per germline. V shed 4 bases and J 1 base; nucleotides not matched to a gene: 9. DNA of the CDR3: TGCGCCAGCAGCCCACTTCGGGGGGGTTTCCAAGAGACCCAGTACTTC. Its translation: CASSPLRGGFQETQYF.

CDR3 amino acids: CASSPLGTNTEAFF. The DNA of the CDR3 is TGTGCCAGCAGCCCTCTTGGGACGAACACTGAAGCTTTCTTT. V and J are TRBV3-1 and TRBJ1-1; D might be TRBD1 (5 bases). Germline CDR1 is LGHDT and CDR2 is YNNKEL (reference sequence). This CDR3 contains 14 residues. Trimming took off 4 bases at V and 1 base at J, with 10 bases between the two ends.

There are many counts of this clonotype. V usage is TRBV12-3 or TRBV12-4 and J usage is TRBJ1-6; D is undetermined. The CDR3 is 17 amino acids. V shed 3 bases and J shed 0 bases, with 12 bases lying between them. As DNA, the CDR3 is TGTGCCAGCAGTTTTGTACCTCAGAGCTCCTATAATTCACCCCTCCACTTT. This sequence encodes CASSFVPQSSYNSPLHF.

The CDR3 sequence: CASSPEAGEQYF. CDR3 bases: TGTGCCAGTAGCCCAGAAGCGGGGGAGCAGTACTTC. V usage is TRBV19 and J usage is TRBJ2-7, with 7 bases aligning to TRBD2. Germline CDR1 LNHDA, CDR2 SQIVND (reference sequence). The V gene end was trimmed by 6 bases and the J gene end by 7 bases; junction bases not matched to a gene: 6. This CDR3 spans 12 amino acids.

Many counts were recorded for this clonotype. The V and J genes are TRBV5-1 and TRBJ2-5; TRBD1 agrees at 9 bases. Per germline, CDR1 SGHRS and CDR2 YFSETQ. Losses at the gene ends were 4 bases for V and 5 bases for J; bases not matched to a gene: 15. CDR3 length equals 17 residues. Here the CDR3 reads CASSRTPDRGRAETQYF. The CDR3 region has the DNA TGCGCCAGCAGCCGAACCCCCGACAGGGGGAGGGCGGAGACCCAGTACTTC. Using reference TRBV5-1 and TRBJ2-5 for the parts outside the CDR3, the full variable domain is KAGVTQTPRYLIKTRGQQVTLSCSPISGHRSVSWYQQTPGQGLQFLFEYFSETQRNKGNFPGRFSGRQFSNSRSEMNVSTLELGDSALYLCASSRTPDRGRAETQYFGPGTRLLVL.

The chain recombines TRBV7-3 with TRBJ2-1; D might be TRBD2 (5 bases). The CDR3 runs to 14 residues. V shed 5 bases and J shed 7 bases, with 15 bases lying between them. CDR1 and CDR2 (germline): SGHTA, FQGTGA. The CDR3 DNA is TGTGCCAGCAGCGCCCACTCGGGAACTAATGAGCAGTTCTTC. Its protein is CASSAHSGTNEQFF.

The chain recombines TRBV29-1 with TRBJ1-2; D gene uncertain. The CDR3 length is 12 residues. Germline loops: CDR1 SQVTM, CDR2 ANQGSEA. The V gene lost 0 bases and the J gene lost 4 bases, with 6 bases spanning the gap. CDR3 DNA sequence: TGCAGCGTTGAAGACGCAGCCTATGGCTACACCTTC. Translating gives CSVEDAAYGYTF.

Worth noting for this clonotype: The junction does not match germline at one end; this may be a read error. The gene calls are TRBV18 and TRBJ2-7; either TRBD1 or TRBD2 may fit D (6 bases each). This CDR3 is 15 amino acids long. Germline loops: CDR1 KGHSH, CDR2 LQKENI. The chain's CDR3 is CASSPRGGSGYEQCF. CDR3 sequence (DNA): TGTGCCAGCTCACCCCGAGGGGGGTCAGGCTACGAGCAGTGCTTC.

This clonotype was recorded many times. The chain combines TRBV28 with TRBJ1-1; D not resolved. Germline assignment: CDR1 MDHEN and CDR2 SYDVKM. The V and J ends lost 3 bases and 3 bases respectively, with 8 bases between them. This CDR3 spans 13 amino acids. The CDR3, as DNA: TGTGCCAGCAGTTTGGTCCGATACACTGAAGCTTTCTTT. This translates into CASSLVRYTEAFF.

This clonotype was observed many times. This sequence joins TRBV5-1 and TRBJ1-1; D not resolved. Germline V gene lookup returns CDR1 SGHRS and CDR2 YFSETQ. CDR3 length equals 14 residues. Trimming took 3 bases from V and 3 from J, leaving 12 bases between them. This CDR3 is CASSSSRRDTEAFF. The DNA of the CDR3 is TGCGCCAGCAGCTCCTCGCGGCGGGACACTGAAGCTTTCTTT. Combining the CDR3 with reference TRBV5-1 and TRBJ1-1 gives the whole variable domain KAGVTQTPRYLIKTRGQQVTLSCSPISGHRSVSWYQQTPGQGLQFLFEYFSETQRNKGNFPGRFSGRQFSNSRSEMNVSTLELGDSALYLCASSSSRRDTEAFFGQGTRLTVV.

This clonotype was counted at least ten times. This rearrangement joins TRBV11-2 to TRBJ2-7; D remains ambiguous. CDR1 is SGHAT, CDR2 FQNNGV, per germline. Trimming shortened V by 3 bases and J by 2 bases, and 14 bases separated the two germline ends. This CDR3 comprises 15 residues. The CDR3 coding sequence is TGTGCCAGCAGCTTTCACAGACACCTTGCCTACGAGCAGTACTTC. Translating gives CASSFHRHLAYEQYF.